The source of this T cell receptor (beta chain) is a study of blood T cell repertoires in COVID-19. This CDR3 region has 15 residues. CDR1 and CDR2 from the germline V gene are LNHDA and SQIVND (reference sequence). The ends were cut back, 5 bases at V and 6 bases at J, with 16 bases in the middle. Profiling relied on immunoSEQ multiplex PCR, and the TCRdb table lists in-frame clones only, not all of them. The repertoire includes more than 150,000 clones, roughly nine tenths of them detected once, and around 0.53% sits in the top ten. This receptor was taken from a man between 50 and 59 years old with acute or convalescent COVID-19. This sequence joins TRBV19 and TRBJ1-4; D is perhaps TRBD1 (5 bases). Sequenced input: peripheral blood. The CDR3 here is CASSPGFVSHEKLFF. For the CDR3, the DNA is TGTGCCAGTAGTCCAGGGTTCGTCTCCCATGAAAAACTGTTTTTT. The whole variable domain, filled in from reference TRBV19 and TRBJ1-4, reads DGGITQSPKYLFRKEGQNVTLSCEQNLNHDAMYWYRQDPGQGLRLIYYSQIVNDFQKGDIAEGYSVSREKKESFPLTVTSAQKNPTAFYLCASSPGFVSHEKLFFGSGTQLSVL.